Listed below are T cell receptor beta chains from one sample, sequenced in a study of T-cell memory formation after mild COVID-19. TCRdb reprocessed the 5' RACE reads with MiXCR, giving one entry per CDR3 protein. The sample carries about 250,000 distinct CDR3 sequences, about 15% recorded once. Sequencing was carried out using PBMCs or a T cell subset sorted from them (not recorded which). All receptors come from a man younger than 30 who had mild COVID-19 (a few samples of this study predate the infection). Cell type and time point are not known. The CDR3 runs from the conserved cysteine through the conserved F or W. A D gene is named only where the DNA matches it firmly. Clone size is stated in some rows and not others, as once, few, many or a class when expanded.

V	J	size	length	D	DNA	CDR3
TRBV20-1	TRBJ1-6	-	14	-	TGCAGTGCCCACCTCGGGTCCTATAATTCACCCCTCCACTTT	CSAHLGSYNSPLHF
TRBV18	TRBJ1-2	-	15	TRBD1	TGTGCCAGCTCATTGGGACAGCCTGTTTCCTATGGCTACACCTTC	CASSLGQPVSYGYTF
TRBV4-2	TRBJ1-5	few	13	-	TGTGCCAGCAGCCCCCAAATGGAGCAGCCCCAGCATTTT	CASSPQMEQPQHF
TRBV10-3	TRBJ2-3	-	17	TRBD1	TGTGCCATCAGGTCTTACCGGGACAGGGATAGCACAGATACGCAGTATTTT	CAIRSYRDRDSTDTQYF
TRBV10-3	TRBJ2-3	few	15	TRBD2	TGTGCCATCAGTGACCAGCGGGGGGGCCCAGATACGCAGTATTTT	CAISDQRGGPDTQYF
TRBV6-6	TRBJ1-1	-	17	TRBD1	TGTGCCAGCAGCCGGATCCCCGACCCCCTGGGGACAGCTGAAGCTTTCTTT	CASSRIPDPLGTAEAFF
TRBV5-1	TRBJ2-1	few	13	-	TGCGCCAGCAGCCTGTCAGAGGCCAGCGAGCAGTTCTTC	CASSLSEASEQFF
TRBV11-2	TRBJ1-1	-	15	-	TGTGCCAGCAGCTTAACGGGCAGACGGACCACTGAAGCTTTCTTT	CASSLTGRRTTEAFF
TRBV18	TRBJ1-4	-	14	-	TGTGCCAGCTCACCGGGCGGACAGTATGAAAAACTGTTTTTT	CASSPGGQYEKLFF
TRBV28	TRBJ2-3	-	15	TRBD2	TGTGCCAGCAGGCGAACTAGCGGGGGGGCACGTACGCAGTATTTT	CASRRTSGGARTQYF
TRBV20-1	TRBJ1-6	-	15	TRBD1	TGCAGTGCTAGGAATCCCGGGACAGGCAATTCACCCCTCCACTTT	CSARNPGTGNSPLHF
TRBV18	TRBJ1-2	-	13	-	TGTGCCAGCTCACCTTCAGAAGATTATGGCTACACCTTC	CASSPSEDYGYTF
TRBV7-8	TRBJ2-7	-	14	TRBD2	TGTGCCAGCAGCTCCCTCCGGGGGGACTACGAGCAGTACTTC	CASSSLRGDYEQYF
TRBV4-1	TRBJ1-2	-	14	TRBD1	TGCGCCAGCAGCCAAGAGAGGGGGCCCTATGGCTACACCTTC	CASSQERGPYGYTF
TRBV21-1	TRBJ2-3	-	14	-	TGTGCCAGCAACCCCCAGGCTAGCACAGATACGCAGTATTTT	CASNPQASTDTQYF
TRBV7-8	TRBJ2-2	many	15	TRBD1	TGTGCCTTCCGGCAGGGGGACAATAGAGGCGGGGAGCTGTTTTTT	CAFRQGDNRGGELFF
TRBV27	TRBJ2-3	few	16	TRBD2	TGTGCCAGCAGTTCTCCACTAGCGGATCCTTTAAATACGCAGTATTTT	CASSSPLADPLNTQYF
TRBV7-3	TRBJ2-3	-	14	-	TGTGCCAGCAGCTTACGGGGGCCGGGAGATACGCAGTATTTT	CASSLRGPGDTQYF
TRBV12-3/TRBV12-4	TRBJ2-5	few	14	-	TGTGCCAGCAGTTTCTCCGGGACCGAAGAGACCCAGTACTTC	CASSFSGTEETQYF
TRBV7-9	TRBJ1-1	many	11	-	TGTGCCAGCAGCTTGAGCACTGAAGCTTTCTTT	CASSLSTEAFF
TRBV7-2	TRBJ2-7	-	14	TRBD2	TGTGCCAGCAGCCGACGACTAGCTTCAGACGAGCAGTACTTC	CASSRRLASDEQYF
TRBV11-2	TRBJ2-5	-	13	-	TGTGCCAGCAGCCCGGCAGCGGGAGAGACCCAGTACTTC	CASSPAAGETQYF
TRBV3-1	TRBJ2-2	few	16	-	TGTGCCAGCAGCCAAGGAAGGCAGGCGGGGACCGGGGAGCTGTTTTTT	CASSQGRQAGTGELFF
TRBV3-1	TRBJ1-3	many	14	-	TGTGCCAGCAGCCACTTGACGGCTGGAAACACCATATATTTT	CASSHLTAGNTIYF
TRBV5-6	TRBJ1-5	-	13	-	TGTGCCAGCAGCTACGACCGCGGGCAGCCCCAGCATTTT	CASSYDRGQPQHF
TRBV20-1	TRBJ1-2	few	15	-	TGCAGTGCTAGAGATCCGGTAATTCGGAACTATGGCTACACCTTC	CSARDPVIRNYGYTF
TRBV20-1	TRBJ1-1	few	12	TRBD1	TGCAGTGTACGAGAGGGGGCCACTGAAGCTTTCTTT	CSVREGATEAFF
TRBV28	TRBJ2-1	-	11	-	TGTGCCAGCAGCCTAAGGGAAGAGCAGTTCTTC	CASSLREEQFF
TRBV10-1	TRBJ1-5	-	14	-	TGCGCCAGCAGTGAGTTTCGGGGAGGTCAGCCCCAGCATTTT	CASSEFRGGQPQHF
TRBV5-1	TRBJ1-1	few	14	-	TGCGCCAGCAGCTTGGTTGACAGCCGCACTGAAGCTTTCTTT	CASSLVDSRTEAFF
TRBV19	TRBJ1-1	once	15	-	TGTGCCAGTAGTATACAGGGTATTACCTACACTGAAGCTTTCTTT	CASSIQGITYTEAFF
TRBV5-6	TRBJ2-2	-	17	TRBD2	TGTGCCAGCAGCTTGGGCCCGGGGGGGCCCGGCGGCGGGGAGCTGTTTTTT	CASSLGPGGPGGGELFF
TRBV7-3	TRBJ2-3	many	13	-	TGTGCCAGCAGCTCTCGGGACACAGATACGCAGTATTTT	CASSSRDTDTQYF
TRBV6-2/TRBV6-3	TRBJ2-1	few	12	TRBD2	TGTGCCAGCACAGAAGCGGGGAATGAGCAGTTCTTC	CASTEAGNEQFF
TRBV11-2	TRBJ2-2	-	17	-	TGTGCCAGCAGCTCGCTGACTAGACCCTCGAACACCGGGGAGCTGTTTTTT	CASSSLTRPSNTGELFF
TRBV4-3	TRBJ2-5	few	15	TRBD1	TGCGCCAGCAGCCGCAATGACAGGGTTCGAAAGACCCAGTACTTC	CASSRNDRVRKTQYF
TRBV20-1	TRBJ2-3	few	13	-	TGCAGTGCTCCGGACAGCAGCACAGATACGCAGTATTTT	CSAPDSSTDTQYF
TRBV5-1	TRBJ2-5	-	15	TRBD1	TGCGCCAGCAGCTTTGGGGCCAACAGGGGAGAGACCCAGTACTTC	CASSFGANRGETQYF
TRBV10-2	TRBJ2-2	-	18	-	TGCGCCAGCAGTGTCTCCTTTTGGGCTATCGCGAACACCGGGGAGCTGTTTTTT	CASSVSFWAIANTGELFF
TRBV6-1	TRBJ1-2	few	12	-	TGTGCCAGCAGTGGGCAGCGCTATGGCTACACCTTC	CASSGQRYGYTF
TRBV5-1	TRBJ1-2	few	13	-	TGCGCCAGCAGCTTGCGGCAGGATAATGGCTACACCTTC	CASSLRQDNGYTF
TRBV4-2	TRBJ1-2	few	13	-	TGTGCCAGCAGCCAAGCTGGGGACTTTGGCTACACCTTC	CASSQAGDFGYTF
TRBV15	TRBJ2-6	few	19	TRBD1	TGTGCCACCAGCAGAGTCGCGGGACAGGGAGCCTCTGGGGCCAACGTCCTGACTTTC	CATSRVAGQGASGANVLTF
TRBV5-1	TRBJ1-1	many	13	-	TGCGCCAGCAGCCCAGGGCTGGACACTGAAGCTTTCTTT	CASSPGLDTEAFF